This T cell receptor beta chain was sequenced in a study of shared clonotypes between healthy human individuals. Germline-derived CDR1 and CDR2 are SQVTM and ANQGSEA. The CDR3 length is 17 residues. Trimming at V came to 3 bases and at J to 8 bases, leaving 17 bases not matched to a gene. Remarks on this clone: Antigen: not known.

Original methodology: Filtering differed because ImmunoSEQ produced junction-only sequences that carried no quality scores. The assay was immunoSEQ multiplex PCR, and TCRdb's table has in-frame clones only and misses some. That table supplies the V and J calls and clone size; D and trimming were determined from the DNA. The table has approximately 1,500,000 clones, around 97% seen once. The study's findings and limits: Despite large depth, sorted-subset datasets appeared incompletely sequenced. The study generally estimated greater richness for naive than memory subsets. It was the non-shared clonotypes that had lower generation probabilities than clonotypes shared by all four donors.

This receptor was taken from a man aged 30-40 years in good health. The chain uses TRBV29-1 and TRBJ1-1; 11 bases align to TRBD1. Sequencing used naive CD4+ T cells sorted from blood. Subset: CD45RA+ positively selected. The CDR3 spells CSVDLLRTGGERQEAFF. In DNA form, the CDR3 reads TGCAGCGTTGACCTCTTGCGGACAGGGGGCGAGCGACAAGAAGCTTTCTTT.